The clone carrying this T cell receptor beta chain appeared a few times. Its cognate antigen is unknown. Deletions cut 5 bases from V and 3 bases from J, with 14 bases between. The germline gives CDR1 SGHAT, CDR2 FQNNGV. The CDR3 covers 15 residues. Absent ophthalmopathy progression within 18 months defined stable Graves' hyperthyroidism. Uncontrolled infection, other autoimmune disease, pregnancy or lactation disqualified patients from enrolment. The PBMCs were taken from 10 ml of fresh peripheral blood. This sample is drawn from a study of T cells in Graves' hyperthyroidism and ophthalmopathy. Whole-study findings and limits: Ophthalmopathy prediction by the model preceded onset by a median roughly 6 months.

The CDR3 regions of TCR beta were amplified from RNA transcripts. The HTBI primer set was used in a first-round RT-PCR of the TCR CDR3. Each CDR3 protein gets one entry after TCRdb re-called the multiplex PCR reads with MiXCR. The sample shows 300,000 to 500,000 distinct CDR3 sequences, 15% of them seen only once. The material sequenced was blood. This chain links TRBV11-2 with TRBJ1-3; D perhaps matches TRBD1 (6 bases). This receptor was identified in a woman aged 25 to 39 with Graves' hyperthyroidism. The chain's CDR3 is CASSIGGTFGNTIYF. DNA of the CDR3: TGTGCCAGCAGCATAGGGGGGACCTTTGGAAACACCATATATTTT.